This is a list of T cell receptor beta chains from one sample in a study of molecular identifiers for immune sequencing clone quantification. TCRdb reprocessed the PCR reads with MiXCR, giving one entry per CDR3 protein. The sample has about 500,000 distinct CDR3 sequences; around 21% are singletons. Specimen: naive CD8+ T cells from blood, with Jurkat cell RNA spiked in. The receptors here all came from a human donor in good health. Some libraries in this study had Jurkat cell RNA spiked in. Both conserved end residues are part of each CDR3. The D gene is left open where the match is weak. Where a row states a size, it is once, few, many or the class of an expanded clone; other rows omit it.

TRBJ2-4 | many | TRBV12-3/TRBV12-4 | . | CASSSAVLTGDAYF | TGTGCCAGCAGTTCAGCGGTATTGACAGGAGACGCGTACTTC
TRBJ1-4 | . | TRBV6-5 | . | CASSYAGVLANEKLFF | TGTGCCAGCAGTTACGCAGGGGTTCTGGCTAATGAAAAACTGTTTTTT
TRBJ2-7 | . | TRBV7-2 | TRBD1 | CASSLQSGGYYEQYF | TGTGCCAGCAGCTTGCAATCAGGGGGTTACTACGAGCAGTACTTC
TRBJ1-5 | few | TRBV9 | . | CASSVGWGGGQPQHF | TGTGCCAGCAGCGTAGGTTGGGGAGGAGGTCAGCCCCAGCATTTT
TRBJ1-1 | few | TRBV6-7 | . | CASRPPRPNTEAFF | TGTGCCAGCAGACCTCCCAGACCGAACACTGAAGCTTTCTTT
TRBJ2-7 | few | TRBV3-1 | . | CASSQESRSYEQYF | TGTGCCAGCAGCCAAGAAAGCCGGTCCTACGAGCAGTACTTC
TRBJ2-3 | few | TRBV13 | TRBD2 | CASSPDSGGAGADTQYF | TGTGCCAGCAGCCCAGATAGCGGGGGGGCCGGGGCAGATACGCAGTATTTT
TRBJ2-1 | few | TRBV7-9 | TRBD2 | CASSLASGVYNEQFF | TGTGCCAGCAGCTTAGCTAGCGGGGTCTACAATGAGCAGTTCTTC
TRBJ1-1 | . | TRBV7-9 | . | CASSGRRGDSEAFF | TGTGCCAGCAGCGGAAGGCGTGGAGACTCTGAAGCTTTCTTT
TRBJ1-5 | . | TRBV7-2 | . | CASSYGSGHLGNRPQHF | TGTGCCAGCAGCTACGGCTCGGGACACCTGGGCAATCGGCCCCAGCATTTT
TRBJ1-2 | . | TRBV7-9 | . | CASSLALGNYGYTF | TGTGCCAGCAGCTTAGCCTTAGGTAACTATGGCTACACCTTC
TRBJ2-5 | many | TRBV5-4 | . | CASSLAGLLQETQYF | TGTGCCAGCAGCTTGGCAGGGCTGCTACAAGAGACCCAGTACTTC
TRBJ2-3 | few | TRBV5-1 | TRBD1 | CASSLQGAWTDTQYF | TGCGCCAGCAGCTTACAGGGGGCCTGGACAGATACGCAGTATTTT
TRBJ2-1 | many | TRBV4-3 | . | CASSQDGLAYNEQFF | TGCGCCAGCAGCCAAGACGGGCTAGCTTACAATGAGCAGTTCTTC
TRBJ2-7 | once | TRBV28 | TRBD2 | CASSTELPTSRSSYGQYF | TGTGCCAGCAGTACGGAACTCCCGACTAGCAGATCCTCCTACGGGCAGTACTTC
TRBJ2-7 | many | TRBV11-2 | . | CASSLEPGLREQYF | TGTGCCAGCAGCTTAGAGCCAGGGCTTCGCGAGCAGTACTTC
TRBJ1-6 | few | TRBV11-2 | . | CASSVGQNPSYNSPLHF | TGTGCCAGCAGCGTAGGACAAAATCCCTCCTATAATTCACCCCTCCACTTT
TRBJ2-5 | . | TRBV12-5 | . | CASGPTNQETQYF | TGTGCTAGTGGCCCGACGAACCAAGAGACCCAGTACTTC
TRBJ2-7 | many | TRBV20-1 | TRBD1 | CSAKTGDEQYF | TGCAGTGCCAAGACAGGGGACGAGCAGTACTTC
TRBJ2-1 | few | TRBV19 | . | CASSVSNRGGVNEQFF | TGTGCCAGTAGTGTTTCAAACAGGGGGGGGGTCAATGAGCAGTTCTTC
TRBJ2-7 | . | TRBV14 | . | CASSQEFGTPISSSYEQYF | TGTGCCAGCAGCCAAGAGTTCGGAACTCCTATTTCCAGCTCCTACGAGCAGTACTTC
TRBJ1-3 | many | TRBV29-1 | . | CSVEGTGNTIYF | TGCAGCGTTGAAGGAACTGGAAACACCATATATTTT
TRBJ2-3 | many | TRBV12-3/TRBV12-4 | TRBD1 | CASSGETGQVTDTQYF | TGTGCCAGCAGCGGAGAGACGGGACAGGTCACAGATACGCAGTATTTT
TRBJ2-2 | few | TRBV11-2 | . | CASSLDWGTGELFF | TGTGCCAGCAGCTTAGATTGGGGCACCGGGGAGCTGTTTTTT
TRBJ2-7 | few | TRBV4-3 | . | CASSGGFSGEQYF | TGCGCCAGCAGCGGTGGGTTTTCGGGCGAGCAGTACTTC
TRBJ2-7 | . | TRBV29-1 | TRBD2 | CSVEGLAGSSYEQYF | TGCAGCGTTGAGGGACTAGCGGGAAGCTCCTACGAGCAGTACTTC